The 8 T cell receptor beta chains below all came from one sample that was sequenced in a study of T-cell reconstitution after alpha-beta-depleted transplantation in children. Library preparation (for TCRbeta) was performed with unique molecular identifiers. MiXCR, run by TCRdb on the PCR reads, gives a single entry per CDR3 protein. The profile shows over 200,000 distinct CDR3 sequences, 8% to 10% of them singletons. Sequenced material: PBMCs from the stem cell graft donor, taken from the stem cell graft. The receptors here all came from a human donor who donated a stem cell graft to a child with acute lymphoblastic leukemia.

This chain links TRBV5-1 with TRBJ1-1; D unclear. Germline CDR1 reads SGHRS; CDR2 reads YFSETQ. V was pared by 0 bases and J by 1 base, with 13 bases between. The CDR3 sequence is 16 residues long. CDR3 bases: TGCGCCAGCAGCTTGGACTCAACCCACAAGAACACTGAAGCTTTCTTT. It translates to CASSLDSTHKNTEAFF.

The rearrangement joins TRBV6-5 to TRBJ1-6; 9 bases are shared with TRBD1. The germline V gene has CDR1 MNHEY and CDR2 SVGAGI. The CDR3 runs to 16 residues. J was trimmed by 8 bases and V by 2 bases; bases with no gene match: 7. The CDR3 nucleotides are TGTGCCAGCAGTTACGGCGACAGGGGGATGGATTCACCCCTCCACTTT. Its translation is CASSYGDRGMDSPLHF.

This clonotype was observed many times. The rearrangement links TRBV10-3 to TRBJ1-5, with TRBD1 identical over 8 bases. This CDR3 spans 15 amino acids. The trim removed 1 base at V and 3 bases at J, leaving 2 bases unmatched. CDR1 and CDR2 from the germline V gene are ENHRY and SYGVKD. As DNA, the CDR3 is TGTGCCATCAGTGAGTGGGGACAGGACAATCAGCCCCAGCATTTT. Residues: CAISEWGQDNQPQHF.

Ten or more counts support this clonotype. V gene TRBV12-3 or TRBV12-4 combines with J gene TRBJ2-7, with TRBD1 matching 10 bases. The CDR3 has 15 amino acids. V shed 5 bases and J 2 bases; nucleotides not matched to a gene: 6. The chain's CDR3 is CASSLRDRGPYEQYF. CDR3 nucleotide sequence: TGTGCCAGCAGTCTCCGGGACAGGGGACCCTACGAGCAGTACTTC.

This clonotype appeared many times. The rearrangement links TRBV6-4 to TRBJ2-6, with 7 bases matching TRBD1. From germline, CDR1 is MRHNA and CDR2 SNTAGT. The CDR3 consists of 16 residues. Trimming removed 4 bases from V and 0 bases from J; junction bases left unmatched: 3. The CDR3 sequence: CASSGDSSSGANVLTF. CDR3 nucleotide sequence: TGTGCCAGCAGTGGGGACAGTAGCTCTGGGGCCAACGTCCTGACTTTC.

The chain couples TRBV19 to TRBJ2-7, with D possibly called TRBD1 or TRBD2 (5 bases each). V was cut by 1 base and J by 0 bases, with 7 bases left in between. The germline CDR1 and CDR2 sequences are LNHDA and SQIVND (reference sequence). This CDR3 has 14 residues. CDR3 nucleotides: TGTGCCAGTAGTATAGCGGGGCCCTCCTACGAGCAGTACTTC. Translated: CASSIAGPSYEQYF.

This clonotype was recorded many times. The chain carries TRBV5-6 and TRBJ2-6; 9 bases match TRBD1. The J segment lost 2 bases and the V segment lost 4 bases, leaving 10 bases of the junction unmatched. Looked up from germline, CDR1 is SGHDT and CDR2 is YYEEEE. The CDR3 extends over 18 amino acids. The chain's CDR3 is CASSKGTGSIPGANVLTF. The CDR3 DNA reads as TGTGCCAGCAGCAAAGGGACAGGGTCTATCCCTGGGGCCAACGTCCTGACTTTC.

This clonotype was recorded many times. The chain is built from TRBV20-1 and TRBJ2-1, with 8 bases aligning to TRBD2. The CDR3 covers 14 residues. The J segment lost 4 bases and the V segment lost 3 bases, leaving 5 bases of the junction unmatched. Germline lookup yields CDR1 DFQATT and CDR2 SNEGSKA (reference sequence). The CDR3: CSASLAGFYNEQFF. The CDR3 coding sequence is TGCAGTGCTAGCCTAGCGGGCTTTTACAATGAGCAGTTCTTC.